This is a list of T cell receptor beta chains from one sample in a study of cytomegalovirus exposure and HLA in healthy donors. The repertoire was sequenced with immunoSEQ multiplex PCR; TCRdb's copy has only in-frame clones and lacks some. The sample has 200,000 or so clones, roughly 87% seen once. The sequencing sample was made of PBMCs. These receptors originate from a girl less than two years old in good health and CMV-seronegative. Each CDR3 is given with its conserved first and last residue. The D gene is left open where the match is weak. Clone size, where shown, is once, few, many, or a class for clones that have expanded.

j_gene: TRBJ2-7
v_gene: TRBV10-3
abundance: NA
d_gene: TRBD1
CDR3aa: CAISESTGLITYEQYF
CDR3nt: TGTGCCATCAGTGAGTCGACAGGGTTAATTACGTACGAGCAGTACTTC

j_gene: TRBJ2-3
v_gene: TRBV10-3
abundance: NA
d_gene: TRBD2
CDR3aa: CAISDAASTRLASSTDTQYF
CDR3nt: TGTGCCATCAGTGATGCTGCCTCTACTCGACTAGCGAGTAGCACAGATACGCAGTATTTT

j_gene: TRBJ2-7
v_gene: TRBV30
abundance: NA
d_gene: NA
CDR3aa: CAWGRYEQYF
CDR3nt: TGTGCCTGGGGGCGTTACGAGCAGTACTTC

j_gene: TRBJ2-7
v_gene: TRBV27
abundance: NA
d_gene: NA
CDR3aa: CASSHRPPYEQYF
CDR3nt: TGTGCCAGCAGCCACAGGCCTCCCTACGAGCAGTACTTC

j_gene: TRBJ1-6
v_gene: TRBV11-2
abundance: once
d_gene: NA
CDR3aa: CASSRSRGNNSPLHF
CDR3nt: TGTGCCAGCAGCCGTTCGCGGGGAAATAATTCACCCCTCCACTTT

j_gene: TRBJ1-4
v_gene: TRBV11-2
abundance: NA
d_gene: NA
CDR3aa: CASSELSGSLDEKLFF
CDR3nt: TGTGCCAGCAGCGAACTGTCCGGGTCGTTGGATGAAAAACTGTTTTTT

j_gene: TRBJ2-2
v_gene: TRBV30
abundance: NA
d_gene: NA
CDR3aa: CAWRTGNTGELFF
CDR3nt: TGTGCCTGGAGGACAGGGAACACCGGGGAGCTGTTTTTT

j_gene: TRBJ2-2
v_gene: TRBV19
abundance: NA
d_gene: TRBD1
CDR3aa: CASSGQGTGGELFF
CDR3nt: TGTGCCAGTTCGGGACAGGGAACGGGCGGGGAGCTGTTTTTT

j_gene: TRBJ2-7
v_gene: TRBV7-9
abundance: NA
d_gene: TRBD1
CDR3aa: CASSIFQGVRSYEQYF
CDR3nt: TGTGCCAGCAGCATCTTCCAGGGGGTGCGCTCCTACGAGCAGTACTTC

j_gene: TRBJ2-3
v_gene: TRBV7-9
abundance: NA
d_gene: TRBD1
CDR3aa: CASSLRGTGDDTQYF
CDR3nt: TGTGCCAGCAGCTTACGGGGGACAGGGGACGATACGCAGTATTTT

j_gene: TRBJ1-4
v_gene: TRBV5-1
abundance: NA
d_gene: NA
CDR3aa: CASSPIGPPTNEKLFF
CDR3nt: TGCGCCAGCAGTCCTATTGGGCCCCCAACTAATGAAAAACTGTTTTTT

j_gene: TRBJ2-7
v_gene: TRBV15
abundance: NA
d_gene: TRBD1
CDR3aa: CATSRDRSFEQYF
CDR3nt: TGTGCCACCAGCAGGGACAGGTCTTTCGAGCAGTACTTC

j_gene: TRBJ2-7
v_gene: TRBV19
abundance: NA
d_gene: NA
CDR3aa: CASSTLGGYEQYF
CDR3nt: TGTGCCAGTAGTACTTTGGGGGGCTACGAGCAGTACTTC

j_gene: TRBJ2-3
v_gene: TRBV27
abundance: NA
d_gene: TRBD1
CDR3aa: CASSLDRGDTQYF
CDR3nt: TGTGCCAGCAGTTTAGACAGGGGAGATACGCAGTATTTT

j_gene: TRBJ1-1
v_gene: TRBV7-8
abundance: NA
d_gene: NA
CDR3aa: CASSFKPGSEAFF
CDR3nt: TGTGCCAGCAGCTTTAAGCCCGGGAGTGAAGCTTTCTTT

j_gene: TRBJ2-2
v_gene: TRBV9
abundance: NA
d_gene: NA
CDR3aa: CASSVEIANTGELFF
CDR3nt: TGTGCCAGCAGCGTAGAGATAGCGAACACCGGGGAGCTGTTTTTT

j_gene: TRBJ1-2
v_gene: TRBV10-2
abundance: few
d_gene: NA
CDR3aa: CASSGGQSLGYTF
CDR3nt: TGCGCCAGCAGTGGAGGACAGTCATTGGGCTACACCTTC

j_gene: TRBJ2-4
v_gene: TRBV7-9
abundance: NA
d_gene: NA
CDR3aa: CASSSRPGEKNIQYF
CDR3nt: TGTGCCAGCAGCTCGAGACCAGGGGAAAAAAACATTCAGTACTTC

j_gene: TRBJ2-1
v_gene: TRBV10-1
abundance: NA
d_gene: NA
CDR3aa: CASSSMSGEQFF
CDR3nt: TGCGCCAGCAGTAGTATGTCGGGGGAGCAGTTCTTC

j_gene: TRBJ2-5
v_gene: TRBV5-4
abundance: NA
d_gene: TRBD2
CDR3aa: CASSSRAAGGGTQYF
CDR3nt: TGTGCCAGCAGCTCCCGGGCCGCTGGGGGGGGGACCCAGTACTTC

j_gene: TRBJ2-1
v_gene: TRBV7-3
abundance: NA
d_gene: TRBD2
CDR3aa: CASSLGLAGYNEQFF
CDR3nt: TGTGCCAGCAGCCTGGGACTAGCGGGCTACAATGAGCAGTTCTTC

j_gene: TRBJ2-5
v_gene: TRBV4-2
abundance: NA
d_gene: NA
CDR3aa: CASSQETRGETQYF
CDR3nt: TGTGCCAGCAGCCAAGAGACCAGGGGGGAGACTCAGTACTTC

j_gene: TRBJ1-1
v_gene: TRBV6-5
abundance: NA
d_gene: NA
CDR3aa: CASSSRETGNTEAFF
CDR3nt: TGTGCCAGCAGTTCCCGTGAAACAGGGAACACTGAAGCTTTCTTT

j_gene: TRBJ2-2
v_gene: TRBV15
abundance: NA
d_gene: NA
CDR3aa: CATSAGRDGELFF
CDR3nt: TGTGCCACCAGCGCCGGGCGGGACGGGGAGCTGTTTTTT

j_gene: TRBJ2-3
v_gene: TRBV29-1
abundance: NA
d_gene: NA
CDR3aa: CSVETRLSNTQYF
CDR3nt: TGCAGCGTTGAAACGAGACTTTCTAATACGCAGTATTTT

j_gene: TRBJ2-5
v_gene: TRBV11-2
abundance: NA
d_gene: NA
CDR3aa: CASSLDPKKAGLQETQYF
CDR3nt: TGTGCCAGCAGCTTAGATCCAAAGAAAGCGGGTTTACAAGAGACCCAGTACTTC

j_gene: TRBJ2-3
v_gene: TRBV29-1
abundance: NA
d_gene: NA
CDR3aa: CSVEGRASSTDTQYF
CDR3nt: TGCAGCGTTGAAGGGCGGGCCTCAAGCACAGATACGCAGTATTTT

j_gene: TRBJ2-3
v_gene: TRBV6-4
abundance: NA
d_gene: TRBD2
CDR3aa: CASSGLTSGYTDTQYF
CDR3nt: TGTGCCAGCAGTGGCCTGACTAGCGGCTACACAGATACGCAGTATTTT

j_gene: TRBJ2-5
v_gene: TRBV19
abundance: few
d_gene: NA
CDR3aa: CASSIRAGHKTQYF
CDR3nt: TGTGCCAGTAGTATAAGGGCGGGGCACAAGACCCAGTACTTC

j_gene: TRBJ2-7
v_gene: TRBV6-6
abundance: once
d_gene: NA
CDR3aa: CASSRSQGFEQYF
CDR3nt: TGTGCCAGCAGCAGGTCTCAAGGATTCGAGCAGTACTTC

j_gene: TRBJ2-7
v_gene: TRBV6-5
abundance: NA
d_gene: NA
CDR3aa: CASSYSDRVSYEQYF
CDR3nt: TGTGCCAGCAGTTACTCGGACAGAGTAAGCTACGAGCAGTACTTC

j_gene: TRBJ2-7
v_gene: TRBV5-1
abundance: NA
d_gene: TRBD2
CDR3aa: CASQVAGALTPYEQYF
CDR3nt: TGCGCCAGTCAAGTAGCGGGAGCTTTAACCCCCTACGAGCAGTACTTC

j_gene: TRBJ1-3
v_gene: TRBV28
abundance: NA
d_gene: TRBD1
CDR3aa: CASTTPGTGRVGNTIYF
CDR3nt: TGTGCCAGCACCACACCGGGGACAGGACGCGTTGGAAACACCATATATTTT

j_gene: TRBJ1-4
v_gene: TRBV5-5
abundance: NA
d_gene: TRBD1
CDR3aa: CASSLTGDTNEKLFF
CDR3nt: TGTGCCAGCAGCTTGACAGGGGACACTAATGAAAAACTGTTTTTT

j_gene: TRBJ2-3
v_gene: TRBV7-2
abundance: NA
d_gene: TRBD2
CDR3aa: CASSFAGGRADTQYF
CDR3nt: TGTGCCAGCAGCTTTGCGGGAGGGAGGGCAGATACGCAGTATTTT

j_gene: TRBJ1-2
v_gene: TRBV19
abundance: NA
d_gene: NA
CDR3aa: CGATSRESGGQLYGYTF
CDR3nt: TGTGGCGCAACTTCCCGGGAGTCTGGGGGTCAACTCTATGGCTACACCTTC

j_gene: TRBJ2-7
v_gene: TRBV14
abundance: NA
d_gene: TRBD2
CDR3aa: CASSHNNIGLGLNFYEQYF
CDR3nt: TGTGCCAGCAGCCACAACAACATCGGACTAGGGTTAAACTTCTACGAGCAGTACTTC

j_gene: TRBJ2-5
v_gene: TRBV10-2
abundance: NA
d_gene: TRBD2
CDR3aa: CASKIAGQETQYF
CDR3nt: TGCGCCAGCAAGATAGCGGGGCAAGAGACCCAGTACTTC

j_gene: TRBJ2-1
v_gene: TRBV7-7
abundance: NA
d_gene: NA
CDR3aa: CASSPLGHNSYNEQFF
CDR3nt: TGTGCTAGCAGCCCCCTCGGACATAACTCCTACAATGAGCAGTTCTTC

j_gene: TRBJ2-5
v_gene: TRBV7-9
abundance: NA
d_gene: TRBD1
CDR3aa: CASIYGTEETQYF
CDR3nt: TGTGCCAGCATCTATGGGACAGAAGAGACCCAGTACTTC

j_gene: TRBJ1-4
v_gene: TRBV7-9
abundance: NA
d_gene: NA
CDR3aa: CASSLGTALVKSEKLFF
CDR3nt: TGTGCCAGCAGCCTAGGGACTGCCCTGGTGAAAAGTGAAAAACTGTTTTTT

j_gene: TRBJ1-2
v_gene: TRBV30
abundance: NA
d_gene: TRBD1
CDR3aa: CAWSSGTGYGYTF
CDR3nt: TGTGCCTGGAGCTCCGGGACAGGCTATGGCTACACCTTC

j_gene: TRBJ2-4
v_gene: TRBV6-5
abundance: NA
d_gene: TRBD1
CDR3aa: CASSSRQGTNIQYF
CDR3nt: TGTGCCAGCAGTTCGAGACAGGGCACAAACATTCAGTACTTC

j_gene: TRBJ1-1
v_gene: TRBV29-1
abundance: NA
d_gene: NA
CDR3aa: CSVAGRQGIGEAFF
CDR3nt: TGCAGCGTTGCAGGCCGCCAGGGTATCGGTGAAGCTTTCTTT

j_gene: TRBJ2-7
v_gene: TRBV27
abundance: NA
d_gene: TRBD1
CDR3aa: CASSFGDSSYEQYF
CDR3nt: TGTGCCAGCAGTTTTGGGGACAGCTCCTACGAGCAGTACTTC

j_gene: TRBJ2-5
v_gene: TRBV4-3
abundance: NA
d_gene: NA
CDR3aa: CASRGGEETQYF
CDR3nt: TGCGCCAGCAGAGGGGGGGAAGAGACCCAGTACTTC

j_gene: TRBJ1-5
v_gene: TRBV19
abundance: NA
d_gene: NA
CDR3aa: CASRRARQADSNQPQHF
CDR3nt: TGTGCCAGTAGACGGGCCCGACAGGCGGATAGCAATCAGCCCCAGCATTTT

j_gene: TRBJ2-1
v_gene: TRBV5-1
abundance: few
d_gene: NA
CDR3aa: CASSLAGDSYNEQFF
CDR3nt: TGCGCCAGCAGCTTGGCGGGGGACTCATACAATGAGCAGTTCTTC

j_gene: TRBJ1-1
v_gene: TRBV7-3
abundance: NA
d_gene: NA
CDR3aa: CASSLDRQNTEAFF
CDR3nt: TGTGCCAGCAGCTTAGACAGGCAGAACACTGAAGCTTTCTTT

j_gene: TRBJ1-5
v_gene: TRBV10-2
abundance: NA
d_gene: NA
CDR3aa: CASSDLGNQPQHF
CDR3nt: TGCGCCAGCAGTGACCTTGGCAATCAGCCCCAGCATTTT

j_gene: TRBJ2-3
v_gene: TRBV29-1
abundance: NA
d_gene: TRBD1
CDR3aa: CSVGPDRGQSDTQYF
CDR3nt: TGCAGCGTTGGCCCCGACAGGGGGCAATCAGATACGCAGTATTTT

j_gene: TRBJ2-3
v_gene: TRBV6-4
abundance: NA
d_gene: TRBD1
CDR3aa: CARRQGSARDTQYF
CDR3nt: TGTGCCAGGCGACAGGGGAGCGCTAGGGATACGCAGTATTTT

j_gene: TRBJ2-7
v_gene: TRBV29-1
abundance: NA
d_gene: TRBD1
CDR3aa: CSVFRTGIVHEQYF
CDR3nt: TGCAGCGTCTTTAGGACAGGGATTGTCCACGAGCAGTACTTC

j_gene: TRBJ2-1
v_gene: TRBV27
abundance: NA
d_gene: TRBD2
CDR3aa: CASSSTGTSGRYEQFF
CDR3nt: TGTGCCAGCAGTTCAACCGGGACTAGCGGGAGATATGAGCAGTTCTTC

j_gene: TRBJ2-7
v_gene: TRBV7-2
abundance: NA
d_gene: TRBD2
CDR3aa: CASSLGAGGYEQYF
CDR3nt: TGTGCCAGCAGCTTAGGGGCGGGGGGGTACGAGCAGTACTTC

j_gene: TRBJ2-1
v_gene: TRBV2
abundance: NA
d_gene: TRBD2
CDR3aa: CASSGTSGGFLPHNEQFF
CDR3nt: TGTGCCAGCAGTGGGACTAGCGGGGGGTTTCTCCCCCACAATGAGCAGTTCTTC

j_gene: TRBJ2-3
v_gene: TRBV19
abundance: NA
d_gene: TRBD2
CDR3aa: CASSWVAGADTQYF
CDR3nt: TGTGCCAGTAGTTGGGTAGCGGGAGCAGATACGCAGTATTTT